This T cell receptor beta chain was sequenced for a study of cytotoxic CD8 clonotypes in ibrutinib-treated CLL. Across the study: Partial responders around 24, complete 2; around twelve progressed and about 15 stayed in remission by median about 6 years. Median treatment time before response sampling was 12 months, range 6 to 36.

This clone occurred a few times. Germline values: CDR1 SEHNR, CDR2 FQNEAQ (reference sequence). The CDR3 extends over 16 amino acids. The junction had 7 bases not matched to a gene; V was cut back by 4 bases and J by 1 base. The table came from immunoSEQ multiplex PCR; TCRdb's copy has only in-frame clones and leaves some out. Of about 68,000 clones in the sample, 68% were seen once. The source was PBMCs, collected after 12 months of ibrutinib treatment. The sequence was collected from a human donor with chronic lymphocytic leukemia. This chain uses TRBV7-9 with TRBJ2-3; 8 bases fit TRBD1. DNA for the CDR3: TGTGCCAGCAGCTCGATCCGGGACAGGCGCACAGATACGCAGTATTTT. The encoded protein is CASSSIRDRRTDTQYF.